A single T cell receptor beta chain is shown here with its context. This clone was observed many times. What antigen it recognizes has not been identified. Base-call qualities are not available, and no considerably larger clone is one nucleotide away. The data were taken from a study of T cells after posttransplantation cyclophosphamide listed by TCRdb under 2016. Study-level background: Using TRB sequencing, the study followed how the T cell repertoire rebuilt after myeloablative bone marrow transplantation with posttransplantation cyclophosphamide given as GVHD prophylaxis. Samples from under 40 PTCy-treated patients, along with samples from roughly 15 of their related bone marrow donors, underwent antigen receptor sequencing. TRB sequencing was performed on blood from all 35 or so PTCy patients with 1-year posttransplant specimens. In 3 patients, TRB sequencing was also performed on up to 3 more blood samples taken 2 to 5.2 years after transplant, and in 4 patients, pretransplant blood was also TRB-sequenced. Because TRA and TRB clonality were tightly correlated in fewer than 10 samples, subsequent TCR analyses were focused on TRB only. Public TRB sequences were compared against a database of over 3,600 sequences linked to responses to pathogens, tumor antigens, self-antigens and alloantigens.

Reading the germline V gene gives CDR1 SGHNT and CDR2 YENEEA. Reading from cysteine to phenylalanine, the CDR3 counts 15 amino acids. Here the CDR3 DNA is all that survives: 45 bases in frame from base 1. V is reduced by 2 bases and J by 6 bases, leaving a spacing of 14 bases between them. The paper as a whole reports these results and caveats: Across more than 35 patients, recipient CMV seropositivity and CMV reactivation were highly associated with TRB clonality; PTCy diversity was similar to CNI/methotrexate controls. The TRB repertoires of T cells infiltrating skin or GI tract showed only limited overlap with the TRB repertoires of T cells in blood. At 1-2 months, donor-recipient similarity was low but rose over the first year, and the later blood repertoires were often dominated by donor CD8+ memory clones.

Sample treatment or condition, as interpreted from the label and publication: high-dose cyclophosphamide on days +3 and +4 as single-agent GVHD prophylaxis. Patients in the PTCy group got busulfan and fludarabine conditioning, a marrow graft from a related or unrelated donor, and cyclophosphamide on days +3 and +4. PTCy-treated patients were drawn from a prospective multi-institutional clinical trial. Mononuclear cells from peripheral blood and bone marrow were separated by Ficoll-Hypaque density centrifugation and then cryopreserved. TRB sequencing used genomic DNA with the immunoSEQ assay at survey resolution or the hsTCRB kit. The study's own analysis went as follows. The immunoSEQ software handled the initial read processing, while the LymphoSeq R package was used for the repertoire analyses. Clonality was computed as 1 minus normalized Shannon entropy; Gini coefficient was also calculated for each TRB dataset. To infer phenotypes in unsorted samples, TRB sequences from sorted subsets of the recipient or donor were mapped onto unsorted samples from the same recipient. The source is immuneACCESS, and TCRdb retained only in-frame sequences with V and J called. Part of the clones is not carried over; for the studies checked, unresolved V genes explain less than half of this, and the remainder is unexplained. V and J calls and clone size come straight from that table; D and trimming were deduced from the DNA. The table puts roughly 7,000 clones in this sample, none counted just once. Around 6% of the sample comes from the top ten.

Source: PBMCs, taken after allogeneic stem cell transplant with posttransplant cyclophosphamide. This sequence originates from a female patient aged 50 to 65 who received an allogeneic stem cell transplant from an unrelated donor, was CMV-positive, and had acute GVHD only. Following transplantation, part of the T cell population may be supplied by the graft donor rather than the patient. The V and J genes are TRBV11-3 and TRBJ2-1, and the D gene may be TRBD2, 6 bases matching. The sequenced DNA: TGTGCCAGCAGCTTATACGGGGGAGTGGGCAATGAGCAGTTCTTC. It translates to CASSLYGGVGNEQFF. The variable domain in full, with residues beyond the CDR3 obtained from the reference TRBV11-3 and TRBJ2-1 genes, is EAGVVQSPRYKIIEKKQPVAFWCNPISGHNTLYWYLQNLGQGPELLIRYENEEAVDDSQLPKDRFSAERLKGVDSTLKIQPAELGDSAVYLCASSLYGGVGNEQFFGPGTRLTVL.